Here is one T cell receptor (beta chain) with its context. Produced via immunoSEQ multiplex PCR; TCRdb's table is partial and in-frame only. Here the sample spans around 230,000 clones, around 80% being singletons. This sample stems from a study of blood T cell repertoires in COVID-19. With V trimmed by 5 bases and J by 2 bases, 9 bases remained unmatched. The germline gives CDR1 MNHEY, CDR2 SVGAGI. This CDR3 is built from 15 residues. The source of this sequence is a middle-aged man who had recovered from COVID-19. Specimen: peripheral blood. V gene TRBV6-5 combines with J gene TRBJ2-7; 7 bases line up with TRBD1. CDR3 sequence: CASSPRTGVTYEQYF. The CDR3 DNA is TGTGCCAGCAGTCCCCGGACAGGCGTGACCTACGAGCAGTACTTC.